Below are 19 T cell receptor beta chains sequenced from a single sample in a study of PD-L1 blockade in urothelial cancer. Generated by immunoSEQ multiplex PCR, the TCRdb table keeps only in-frame clones and is missing some. Among some 60,000 clones, more than 70% were seen once, and the ten largest hold 2.5% to 3%. Here the sequenced sample was PBMCs, taken around atezolizumab (anti-PD-L1) treatment. These receptors all stem from a man aged 50 to 60 with urothelial cancer.

This clone came up once. The chain carries TRBV6-6 and TRBJ1-4; 7 bases fit TRBD1. Germline V lookup: CDR1 MNHNY, CDR2 SVGAGI (reference sequence). The CDR3 covers 14 residues. With V trimmed by 6 bases and J by 8 bases, 9 bases remained unmatched. The CDR3 region is CASRWIGGGEKLFF. The CDR3 bases are TGTGCCAGCAGGTGGATAGGGGGCGGGGAAAAACTGTTTTTT.

The chain joins TRBV19 to TRBJ1-2, with 8 bases lining up with TRBD1. The junction had 14 bases not matched to a gene; V was cut back by 7 bases and J by 7 bases. CDR1 LNHDA and CDR2 SQIVND come from the germline V gene (reference sequence). The CDR3 is 15 amino acids. The CDR3 here is CASISPGQGIGGYTF. For the CDR3, the DNA is TGTGCCAGTATATCTCCTGGACAGGGAATCGGTGGCTACACCTTC.

The chain uses TRBV28 and TRBJ1-2; D is possibly TRBD1 (6 bases). CDR1 is MDHEN, CDR2 SYDVKM, per germline. This CDR3 is built from 15 residues. The V end was cut by 3 bases, the J end by 0 bases, with 11 bases between. The CDR3 loop reads CASSFGDRTNYGYTF. In nucleotides, the CDR3 is TGTGCCAGCAGTTTTGGAGACAGGACTAACTATGGCTACACCTTC.

The chain has TRBV6-1 and TRBJ1-2; D uncertain. V was shortened by 6 bases and J by 0 bases, with 14 bases between the two germline ends. The germline CDR1 and CDR2 sequences are MNHNS and SASEGT. CDR3 length: 15 residues. The CDR3 coding sequence is TGTGCCAGCAGGCCCCCGGGCGGGTCTAACTATGGCTACACCTTC. It yields the protein CASRPPGGSNYGYTF.

V and J are TRBV5-4 and TRBJ2-7; D might be TRBD2 (6 bases). The CDR3 is 13 residues long. Trimming stripped 4 bases from V and 2 bases from J, with 10 bases between. Germline values: CDR1 SGHNT, CDR2 YYREEE (reference sequence). CDR3 protein: CASSPRGAYEQYF. CDR3 coding DNA: TGTGCCAGCAGCCCCCGCGGGGCCTACGAGCAGTACTTC.

V gene TRBV11-3 combines with J gene TRBJ1-2; 8 nucleotides line up with TRBD1. The V and J ends lost 5 bases and 7 bases, in that order; junction bases with no gene match: 12. The CDR3 loop spans 15 amino acids. Per the germline V gene, CDR1 is SGHNT and CDR2 is YENEEA. CDR3 amino acids: CASSAPDRDRGGYTF. CDR3 coding DNA: TGTGCCAGCAGCGCACCGGACAGGGATCGTGGTGGCTACACCTTC.

The gene calls are TRBV6-6 and TRBJ1-1, with TRBD1 matching 8 bases. Unmatched junction bases numbered 4, after V lost 4 bases and J lost 6 bases. The CDR3 runs to 13 residues. CDR1 MNHNY and CDR2 SVGAGI come from the germline V gene (reference sequence). CDR3 sequence reads: CASSSPGGAEAFF. In DNA, the CDR3 is TGTGCCAGCAGTTCCCCAGGGGGCGCTGAAGCTTTCTTT.

The V gene is TRBV5-1, the J gene TRBJ2-5, with 9 bases that match TRBD1. Germline V CDR1 and CDR2: SGHRS, YFSETQ. The CDR3 totals 16 residues. The J segment lost 0 bases and the V segment lost 7 bases, leaving 10 bases of the junction unmatched. The CDR3 is CASRYRGLGDQETQYF. The DNA of the CDR3 is TGCGCCAGCCGATACAGGGGGCTGGGAGACCAAGAGACCCAGTACTTC.

This clone was seen more than once but under ten times. This chain uses TRBV7-9 with TRBJ1-1; no firm D call. The CDR3 is 15 amino acids. The V gene lost 4 bases and the J gene lost 1 base, with 13 bases spanning the gap. Germline V gene sequence: CDR1 SEHNR, CDR2 FQNEAQ (reference sequence). In DNA, the CDR3 is TGTGCCAGCAGCTCCGGCGGACGGGGGAACACTGAAGCTTTCTTT. Translating it yields CASSSGGRGNTEAFF. The full variable domain, rest sourced from reference TRBV7-9 and TRBJ1-1, is DTGVSQNPRHKITKRGQNVTFRCDPISEHNRLYWYRQTLGQGPEFLTYFQNEAQLEKSRLLSDRFSAERPKGSFSTLEIQRTEQGDSAMYLCASSSGGRGNTEAFFGQGTRLTVV.

The chain joins TRBV19 to TRBJ1-4, with TRBD1 identical over 8 bases. This CDR3 is built from 18 residues. Per the germline V gene, CDR1 is LNHDA and CDR2 is SQIVND (reference sequence). Germline trimming cut 5 bases from V and 1 base from J; bases unmatched to any gene: 12. The CDR3 protein is CASSQGTGRGKTNEKLFF. The CDR3, as DNA: TGTGCCAGTAGTCAAGGGACAGGCCGCGGAAAAACTAATGAAAAACTGTTTTTT.

The V and J genes are TRBV5-8 and TRBJ2-3; D perhaps matches TRBD2 (5 bases). CDR1 is SGHTS, CDR2 YDEGEE, per germline. There are 14 residues in the CDR3. V was clipped by 4 bases and J by 0 bases, with 9 bases between them. The CDR3 DNA follows: TGTGCCAGCAGCCTCGGACTCAGCACAGATACGCAGTATTTT. This gives the protein CASSLGLSTDTQYF.

This chain joins TRBV6-1 and TRBJ1-3; D ambiguous. The CDR3 extends over 14 amino acids. Germline CDR1 is MNHNS and CDR2 is SASEGT. The V gene lost 7 bases and the J gene lost 6 bases, with 16 bases spanning the gap. CDR3 DNA: TGTGCCAGCACCATACCGGGATTACTAAACACCATATATTTT. This gives the protein CASTIPGLLNTIYF.

This sequence joins TRBV7-9 and TRBJ2-1; TRBD2 matches at 11 bases. The CDR3 covers 15 residues. Germline CDR1 and CDR2: SEHNR and FQNEAQ (reference sequence). The V gene end was trimmed by 5 bases and the J gene end by 7 bases; junction bases not matched to a gene: 7. Here the CDR3 DNA reads TGTGCCAGCAGCCTTAGCGGGAGGGTGGGAAATGAGCAGTTCTTC. Translation: CASSLSGRVGNEQFF. The whole variable domain, remainder taken from reference TRBV7-9 and TRBJ2-1, is DTGVSQNPRHKITKRGQNVTFRCDPISEHNRLYWYRQTLGQGPEFLTYFQNEAQLEKSRLLSDRFSAERPKGSFSTLEIQRTEQGDSAMYLCASSLSGRVGNEQFFGPGTRLTVL.

This chain uses TRBV7-8 with TRBJ1-5, with 7 bases aligning to TRBD1. Germline CDR1 reads SGHVS; CDR2 reads FQNEAQ. The CDR3 contains 16 residues. The V segment lost 5 bases and the J segment 6 bases; nucleotides outside the gene matches: 13. Written as DNA, the CDR3 is TGTGCCAGCAGCCCACGACAGGGCGTTCTCCTTCAGCCCCAGCATTTT. This sequence encodes CASSPRQGVLLQPQHF. Filled out from reference TRBV7-8 and TRBJ1-5, the complete variable domain reads GAGVSQSPRYKVAKRGQDVALRCDPISGHVSLFWYQQALGQGPEFLTYFQNEAQLDKSGLPSDRFFAERPEGSVSTLKIQRTQQEDSAVYLCASSPRQGVLLQPQHFGDGTRLSIL.

A single count supports this clone. The chain joins TRBV19 to TRBJ1-1; TRBD1 aligns across 7 bases. V lost 10 bases, J lost 3 bases, and 11 bases stayed unmatched. The CDR3 sequence is 14 residues long. Germline lookup yields CDR1 LNHDA and CDR2 SQIVND (reference sequence). The CDR3 sequence is CATTRGWGDTEAFF. DNA of the CDR3: TGTGCCACCACCAGGGGGTGGGGAGACACTGAAGCTTTCTTT. Supplemented by reference TRBV19 and TRBJ1-1, the full variable domain reads DGGITQSPKYLFRKEGQNVTLSCEQNLNHDAMYWYRQDPGQGLRLIYYSQIVNDFQKGDIAEGYSVSREKKESFPLTVTSAQKNPTAFYLCATTRGWGDTEAFFGQGTRLTVV.

The chain couples TRBV20-1 to TRBJ2-7, with D possibly TRBD2 on 6 matching bases. Germline V gene lookup returns CDR1 DFQATT and CDR2 SNEGSKA (reference sequence). The CDR3 contains 11 residues. The ends were cut back, 4 bases at V and 3 bases at J, with 7 bases in the middle. CDR3 amino acids: CSATGLYEQYF. CDR3 nucleotides: TGCAGTGCTACGGGACTCTACGAGCAGTACTTC.

The chain employs TRBV28 and TRBJ1-1, with 10 bases matching TRBD1. V lost 10 bases, J lost 6 bases, and 8 bases stayed unmatched. CDR3 length: 13 amino acids. Germline V CDR1 and CDR2: MDHEN, SYDVKM. This CDR3 is CAIKDRGWAEAFF. The CDR3 DNA is TGTGCCATCAAGGACAGGGGGTGGGCTGAAGCTTTCTTT.

The table lists this clone with a few counts. The chain has TRBV9 and TRBJ2-2; D perhaps matches TRBD2 (6 bases). V lost 3 bases, J lost 7 bases, and 16 bases lay in between. The CDR3 has 15 amino acids. The germline V gene encodes CDR1 SGDLS and CDR2 YYNGEE. In DNA form, the CDR3 reads TGTGCCAGCAGCGCGCCGGGACTCCCAGTCGGGGAGCTGTTTTTT. It codes for CASSAPGLPVGELFF.

J is TRBJ2-1 and V is TRBV4-2, with 13 bases fitting TRBD2. Germline V CDR1 and CDR2: LGHNA, YNFKEQ. After removal of 3 bases from V and 8 bases from J, the junction contained 7 bases not matched to a gene. This CDR3 spans 16 amino acids. The CDR3 DNA reads TGTGCCAGCAGCCAGGCGACTAGCGGGAGGACGTATGAGCAGTTCTTC. Protein product: CASSQATSGRTYEQFF.